The table lists the clone carrying this T cell receptor beta chain with a few counts. As yet, its antigen is unknown. The sample belongs to a study of response to subunit inactivated influenza vaccine. Study results and limitations: It was suggested by the authors that few new T cells are recruited by each seasonal influenza vaccination.

TCRdb passed the RT-PCR reads through MiXCR, listing each CDR3 protein once. Of around 520,000 distinct CDR3 sequences in the sample, 12% were seen once. The CDR3 runs to 15 residues. The V end lost 7 bases, the J end lost 0 bases, and 14 bases lay between the germline ends. CDR1 and CDR2 from the germline V gene are SGHKS and YYEKEE (reference sequence). This sequence was found in a man aged 50 to 59 who received an inactivated influenza vaccine. The V call is TRBV5-5, the J call TRBJ2-1; a weak D match, TRBD2 (6 bases). The source was PBMCs from blood, collected on the day of vaccination. In DNA, the CDR3 is TGTGCCAGCTCGGCCCGGGAGAGCTCCTACAATGAGCAGTTCTTC. Translated, it gives CASSARESSYNEQFF.